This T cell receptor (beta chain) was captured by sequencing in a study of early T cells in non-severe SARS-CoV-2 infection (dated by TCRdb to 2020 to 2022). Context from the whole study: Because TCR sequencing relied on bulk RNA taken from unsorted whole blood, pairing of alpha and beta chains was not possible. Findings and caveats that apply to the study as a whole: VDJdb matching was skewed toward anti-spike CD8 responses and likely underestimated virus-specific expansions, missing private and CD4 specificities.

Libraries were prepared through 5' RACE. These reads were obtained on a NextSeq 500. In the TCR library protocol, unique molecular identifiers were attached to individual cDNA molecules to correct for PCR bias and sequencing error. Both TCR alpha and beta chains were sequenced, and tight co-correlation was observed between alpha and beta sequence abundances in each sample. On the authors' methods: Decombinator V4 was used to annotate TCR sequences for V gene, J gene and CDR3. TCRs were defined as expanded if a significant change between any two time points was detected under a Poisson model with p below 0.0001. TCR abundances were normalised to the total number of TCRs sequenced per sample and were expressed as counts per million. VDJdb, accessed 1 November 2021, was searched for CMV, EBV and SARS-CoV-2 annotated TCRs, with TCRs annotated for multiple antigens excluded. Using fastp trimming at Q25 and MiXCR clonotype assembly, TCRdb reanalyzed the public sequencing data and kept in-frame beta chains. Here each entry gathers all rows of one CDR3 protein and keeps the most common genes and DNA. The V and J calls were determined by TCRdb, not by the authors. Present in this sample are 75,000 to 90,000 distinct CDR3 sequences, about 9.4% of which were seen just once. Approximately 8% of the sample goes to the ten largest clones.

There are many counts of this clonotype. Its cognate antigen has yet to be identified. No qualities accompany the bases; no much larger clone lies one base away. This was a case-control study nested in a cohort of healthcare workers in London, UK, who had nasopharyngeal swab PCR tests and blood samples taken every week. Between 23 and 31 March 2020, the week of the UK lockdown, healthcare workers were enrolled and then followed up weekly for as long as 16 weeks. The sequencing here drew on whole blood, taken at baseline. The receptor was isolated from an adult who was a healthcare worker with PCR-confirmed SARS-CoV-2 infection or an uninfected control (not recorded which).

The sequence in DNA is TGTGCCAGCAGTGACTCTGAGGATCAGCCCCAGCATTTT. Its amino acids are CASSDSEDQPQHF. The rearrangement joined TRBV6-4 to TRBJ1-5, with no D gene named confidently. Reading the germline V gene gives CDR1 MRHNA and CDR2 SNTAGT. V is reduced by 0 bases and J by 5 bases, leaving a spacing of 5 bases between them. The cysteine opens and the phenylalanine closes a CDR3 of 13 amino acids. Only the CDR3 DNA is retained, 39 bases long and in frame from the first base.